This T cell receptor beta chain was recorded in a study of blood T cell repertoires in COVID-19. Whole-study context: From the United States, Italy and Spain came samples of acute and convalescent COVID-19. Sample material is recorded as cDNA or gDNA derived from T cells, B-cell-depleted T cells, or PBMCs.

Under the authors' procedure: By means of reference gene primer amplification, nucleated cell counts were estimated. Here immunoSEQ multiplex PCR was the method, and the copy in TCRdb shows in-frame clones only, minus some. V, J and clone size reflect that table, while D and trimming were determined from the DNA. The table shows over 150,000 clones, with 89% occurring only once. In germline, CDR1 is LNHDA, CDR2 SQIVND (reference sequence). V lost 6 bases and J lost 8; bases outside the gene matches: 14. This CDR3 contains 15 residues. What was sequenced was peripheral blood. The source is a man younger than 35 who had recovered from COVID-19. V gene TRBV19 combines with J gene TRBJ1-2; 8 nucleotides match TRBD1. In nucleotides, the CDR3 is TGTGCCAGTAGCAGACAGGGGCGCGAGGGGTCGGGCTACACCTTC. Translated, it gives CASSRQGREGSGYTF.